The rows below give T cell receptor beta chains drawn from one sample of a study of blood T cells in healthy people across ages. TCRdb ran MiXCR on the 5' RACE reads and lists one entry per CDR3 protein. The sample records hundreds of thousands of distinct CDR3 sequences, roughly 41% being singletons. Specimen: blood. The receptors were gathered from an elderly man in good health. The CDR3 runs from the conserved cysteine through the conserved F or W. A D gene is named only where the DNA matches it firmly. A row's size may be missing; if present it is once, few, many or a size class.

CDR3 DNA: TGCAGCGTCACAAGGGGTGGCTTGGGGGCTCGGACAGATACGCAGTATTTT; CDR3 protein: CSVTRGGLGARTDTQYF; V gene: TRBV29-1; D gene: NA; clone size: few; J gene: TRBJ2-3
CDR3 DNA: TGTGCCAGCACTAGCGGGATCGACGAGCAGTACTTC; CDR3 protein: CASTSGIDEQYF; V gene: TRBV28; D gene: TRBD2; clone size: few; J gene: TRBJ2-7
CDR3 DNA: TGCGCCAGCAGCCAAGGGACAGGGGCCGGGTACAATGAGCAGTTCTTC; CDR3 protein: CASSQGTGAGYNEQFF; V gene: TRBV4-3; D gene: TRBD1; clone size: few; J gene: TRBJ2-1
CDR3 DNA: TGCGCCAGCAGCTTGGCCCTTCAAGAGGCGGGAGGGCCCTTTAATGAGCAGTTCTTC; CDR3 protein: CASSLALQEAGGPFNEQFF; V gene: TRBV5-1; D gene: TRBD2; clone size: NA; J gene: TRBJ2-1
CDR3 DNA: TGCAGTGCTTCAGGGCCCAATCAGCCCCAGCATTTT; CDR3 protein: CSASGPNQPQHF; V gene: TRBV20-1; D gene: NA; clone size: many; J gene: TRBJ1-5
CDR3 DNA: TGCAGCGTTGTCGGGTCTAGCGGGTTAAAAGAGACCCAGTACTTC; CDR3 protein: CSVVGSSGLKETQYF; V gene: TRBV29-1; D gene: TRBD2; clone size: NA; J gene: TRBJ2-5
CDR3 DNA: TGTGCCACTCAAACCCAGACCCCCTCTGGGGCCAACGTCCTGACTTTC; CDR3 protein: CATQTQTPSGANVLTF; V gene: TRBV7-2; D gene: NA; clone size: few; J gene: TRBJ2-6
CDR3 DNA: TGTGCCAGCAGCCAAGGAGGAGAAAATCAGCCCCAGCATTTT; CDR3 protein: CASSQGGENQPQHF; V gene: TRBV4-2; D gene: NA; clone size: NA; J gene: TRBJ1-5
CDR3 DNA: TGTGCCAACAGATGGGCTGCGGGGGGCCTGGATTACGAGCAGTACTTC; CDR3 protein: CANRWAAGGLDYEQYF; V gene: TRBV12-3/TRBV12-4; D gene: TRBD2; clone size: few; J gene: TRBJ2-7
CDR3 DNA: TGTGCCAGCAGCCTACTGGGACGAGCGGGAGTTCGGACCCAGTACTTC; CDR3 protein: CASSLLGRAGVRTQYF; V gene: TRBV13; D gene: TRBD2; clone size: few; J gene: TRBJ2-5
CDR3 DNA: TGTGCCATCAGTCTGACAGTAAATTACGAGCAGTACTTC; CDR3 protein: CAISLTVNYEQYF; V gene: TRBV10-3; D gene: NA; clone size: NA; J gene: TRBJ2-7
CDR3 DNA: TGTGCCAGCAGTAGGGCTTTCCCTCAGCGGGGTTACGAGCAGTACTTC; CDR3 protein: CASSRAFPQRGYEQYF; V gene: TRBV6-5; D gene: TRBD2; clone size: NA; J gene: TRBJ2-7
CDR3 DNA: TGTGCCAGCAGCCAAGTGGTAGCGAACTCCTACAATGAGCAGTTCTTC; CDR3 protein: CASSQVVANSYNEQFF; V gene: TRBV4-2; D gene: NA; clone size: NA; J gene: TRBJ2-1
CDR3 DNA: TGTGCCAGCAGTGGAGAGGGACGTCGCAATGAGCAGTTCTTC; CDR3 protein: CASSGEGRRNEQFF; V gene: TRBV6-1; D gene: NA; clone size: NA; J gene: TRBJ2-1
CDR3 DNA: TGCGCCAGCAGGAGGGATGGGACGGGAGCTGGTGAGCAGTACTTC; CDR3 protein: CASRRDGTGAGEQYF; V gene: TRBV5-1; D gene: NA; clone size: NA; J gene: TRBJ2-5
CDR3 DNA: TGTGCCAGCAGCAAGGGGCCGAGACGGGAGCAGTACTTC; CDR3 protein: CASSKGPRREQYF; V gene: TRBV12-3/TRBV12-4; D gene: NA; clone size: NA; J gene: TRBJ2-5
CDR3 DNA: TGTGCCAGCAGCATCGCCGGGACAGAAACCTACGAGCAGTACTTC; CDR3 protein: CASSIAGTETYEQYF; V gene: TRBV9; D gene: TRBD1; clone size: NA; J gene: TRBJ2-7
CDR3 DNA: TGTGTCAGCAGCTTAGGACTAGCAAGCCCGTCCGCAGATACGCAGTATTTT; CDR3 protein: CVSSLGLASPSADTQYF; V gene: TRBV7-9; D gene: TRBD2; clone size: NA; J gene: TRBJ2-3
CDR3 DNA: TGTGCCACCAGTGATCTCCCCTTTGCGGGCTCCTACAATGAGCAGTACTTC; CDR3 protein: CATSDLPFAGSYNEQYF; V gene: TRBV24-1; D gene: NA; clone size: few; J gene: TRBJ2-7
CDR3 DNA: TGTGCCTGGAGTGTACTAGCAGGGGCTTCACCCCTCCACTTT; CDR3 protein: CAWSVLAGASPLHF; V gene: TRBV30; D gene: NA; clone size: NA; J gene: TRBJ1-6
CDR3 DNA: TGCAGTTCACTAGCGGGCGGGAGGGGGTATGAGCAGTTCTTC; CDR3 protein: CSSLAGGRGYEQFF; V gene: TRBV20-1; D gene: TRBD2; clone size: NA; J gene: TRBJ2-1
CDR3 DNA: TGTGCCAGCAGTGTACAGGGGGCAGGTCAGCCCCAGCATTTT; CDR3 protein: CASSVQGAGQPQHF; V gene: TRBV2; D gene: TRBD1; clone size: NA; J gene: TRBJ1-5
CDR3 DNA: TGTGCCAGCAGCCAAAAGAGTCGTTCCCTAGCGGGGGCCGGGGAGACCCAGTACTTC; CDR3 protein: CASSQKSRSLAGAGETQYF; V gene: TRBV4-2; D gene: TRBD2; clone size: few; J gene: TRBJ2-5
CDR3 DNA: TGTGCCAGCAGCTCAAGCCGGGACGCAAACATTCAGTACTTC; CDR3 protein: CASSSSRDANIQYF; V gene: TRBV13; D gene: NA; clone size: NA; J gene: TRBJ2-4
CDR3 DNA: TGTGCCAGCAGCCAAGATCTTTTGGGTAACACCGGGGAGCTGTTTTTT; CDR3 protein: CASSQDLLGNTGELFF; V gene: TRBV14; D gene: NA; clone size: many; J gene: TRBJ2-2
CDR3 DNA: TGTGCCAGCAGATCCGCTGCGCTTGAGCAGTACTTC; CDR3 protein: CASRSAALEQYF; V gene: TRBV6-5; D gene: NA; clone size: once; J gene: TRBJ2-4
CDR3 DNA: TGCGCCAGCAGAGGAGAGCGCGGTGAGCAGTTCTTC; CDR3 protein: CASRGERGEQFF; V gene: TRBV5-1; D gene: NA; clone size: many; J gene: TRBJ2-1
CDR3 DNA: TGTGCCAGCAGCTTAGACGGGACAGGGGTTGAAAAACTGTTTTTT; CDR3 protein: CASSLDGTGVEKLFF; V gene: TRBV7-2; D gene: TRBD1; clone size: NA; J gene: TRBJ1-4
CDR3 DNA: TGTGCCAGCAGCCTTCCCCCGACAGGGAACTATGGCTACACCTTC; CDR3 protein: CASSLPPTGNYGYTF; V gene: TRBV7-2; D gene: TRBD1; clone size: many; J gene: TRBJ1-2
CDR3 DNA: TGTGCCAGCAGACAGTGGGCCGGGGAGCTGTTTTTT; CDR3 protein: CASRQWAGELFF; V gene: TRBV7-2; D gene: NA; clone size: NA; J gene: TRBJ2-2
CDR3 DNA: TGCGCCAGCAGCTTGGTGCGGGGATATTCACCCCTCCACTTT; CDR3 protein: CASSLVRGYSPLHF; V gene: TRBV5-1; D gene: NA; clone size: NA; J gene: TRBJ1-6
CDR3 DNA: TGTGCCAGCAGCGACCGTATGACAGGGGATTTAGTAAACAGAGATTTTGATACGCAGTATTTT; CDR3 protein: CASSDRMTGDLVNRDFDTQYF; V gene: TRBV7-8; D gene: TRBD1; clone size: NA; J gene: TRBJ2-3
CDR3 DNA: TGTGCCAGCAGCCAAGGGGGGTCCAGCCAAAACATTCAGTACTTC; CDR3 protein: CASSQGGSSQNIQYF; V gene: TRBV12-3/TRBV12-4; D gene: NA; clone size: few; J gene: TRBJ2-4
CDR3 DNA: TGTGCCAGCAGTACTCCCAGACAGGGCGGAAACTACAATGAGCAGTACTTC; CDR3 protein: CASSTPRQGGNYNEQYF; V gene: TRBV27; D gene: TRBD1; clone size: NA; J gene: TRBJ2-7
CDR3 DNA: TGTGCCAGCAGCCTCATTTTGGGGCCCGAGCAGTACTTC; CDR3 protein: CASSLILGPEQYF; V gene: TRBV7-9; D gene: NA; clone size: NA; J gene: TRBJ2-7
CDR3 DNA: TGTGCCAGCAGTGGGACTAGCTACAATGAGCAGTACTTC; CDR3 protein: CASSGTSYNEQYF; V gene: TRBV9; D gene: TRBD2; clone size: NA; J gene: TRBJ2-7
CDR3 DNA: TGTGCCAGCAGCCAAGATGGAGGAAAACTGTTTTTT; CDR3 protein: CASSQDGGKLFF; V gene: TRBV4-2; D gene: NA; clone size: few; J gene: TRBJ1-4
CDR3 DNA: TGTGCCAGCAGTGATTCGGACAGGGACCATAATTCACCCCTCCACTTT; CDR3 protein: CASSDSDRDHNSPLHF; V gene: TRBV25-1; D gene: TRBD1; clone size: NA; J gene: TRBJ1-6
CDR3 DNA: TGCAGTGTTTACCAGGGCTACGAGCAGTACTTC; CDR3 protein: CSVYQGYEQYF; V gene: TRBV20-1; D gene: NA; clone size: few; J gene: TRBJ2-7
CDR3 DNA: TGCAGTGCTCCTGAGGGGGAGGGACGGCGCTACAATGAGCAGTTCTTC; CDR3 protein: CSAPEGEGRRYNEQFF; V gene: TRBV20-1; D gene: NA; clone size: few; J gene: TRBJ2-1
CDR3 DNA: TGTGCCAGCAGCCAAGGCGTAGGACAGGAAGAGACCCAGTACTTC; CDR3 protein: CASSQGVGQEETQYF; V gene: TRBV3-1; D gene: TRBD1; clone size: NA; J gene: TRBJ2-5
CDR3 DNA: TGTGCCAGCAGCTACGGGACAGGGCTGGACAATGAGCAGTACTTC; CDR3 protein: CASSYGTGLDNEQYF; V gene: TRBV9; D gene: TRBD1; clone size: NA; J gene: TRBJ2-5
CDR3 DNA: TGTGCCAGCAGCACTAGCCGAGGCGGGGGGCCCTACGAGCAGTACTTC; CDR3 protein: CASSTSRGGGPYEQYF; V gene: TRBV7-6; D gene: TRBD2; clone size: NA; J gene: TRBJ2-7
CDR3 DNA: TGCAGTGCTACCCGACTAGCGGGAGGGACCGGGGAGCTGTTTTTT; CDR3 protein: CSATRLAGGTGELFF; V gene: TRBV20-1; D gene: TRBD2; clone size: NA; J gene: TRBJ2-2
CDR3 DNA: TGTGCCAGCAGCAATCAACCCCTCATGAACACTGAAGCTTTCTTT; CDR3 protein: CASSNQPLMNTEAFF; V gene: TRBV7-2; D gene: NA; clone size: few; J gene: TRBJ1-1
CDR3 DNA: TGTGCCAGCAGCCACCGACAGGGAGAAAGCGAGCAGTACTTC; CDR3 protein: CASSHRQGESEQYF; V gene: TRBV4-2; D gene: TRBD1; clone size: few; J gene: TRBJ2-7
CDR3 DNA: TGTGCCACCAGCAGAGAAGGGGGAGGCTACGAGCAGTACTTC; CDR3 protein: CATSREGGGYEQYF; V gene: TRBV15; D gene: NA; clone size: NA; J gene: TRBJ2-7
CDR3 DNA: TGCAGCGTTGTTAGAAGCGGATCCTACGAGCAGTACTTC; CDR3 protein: CSVVRSGSYEQYF; V gene: TRBV29-1; D gene: NA; clone size: NA; J gene: TRBJ2-7
CDR3 DNA: TGCAGTGCTTACCTTGTAGCGGGTACCACCAATGAGCAGTACTTC; CDR3 protein: CSAYLVAGTTNEQYF; V gene: TRBV20-1; D gene: TRBD2; clone size: many; J gene: TRBJ2-5
CDR3 DNA: TGTGCCAGCAGGGGCCAAGGTTTTGTGGGGAACTACGAGCAGTACTTC; CDR3 protein: CASRGQGFVGNYEQYF; V gene: TRBV27; D gene: NA; clone size: many; J gene: TRBJ2-7
CDR3 DNA: TGCGCCAGCAGCCAGTACGCTTCCCGGGAGGCAGATACGCAGTATTTT; CDR3 protein: CASSQYASREADTQYF; V gene: TRBV4-3; D gene: TRBD2; clone size: few; J gene: TRBJ2-3
CDR3 DNA: TGTGCCAGCAGCTTAAAGGAAGGGAATGGGGCGCAGTACTTC; CDR3 protein: CASSLKEGNGAQYF; V gene: TRBV7-6; D gene: NA; clone size: once; J gene: TRBJ2-5
CDR3 DNA: TGTGCCAGCTCACCAATTCTAAACAGGGGCAGCAATCAGCCCCAGCATTTT; CDR3 protein: CASSPILNRGSNQPQHF; V gene: TRBV18; D gene: TRBD1; clone size: NA; J gene: TRBJ1-5